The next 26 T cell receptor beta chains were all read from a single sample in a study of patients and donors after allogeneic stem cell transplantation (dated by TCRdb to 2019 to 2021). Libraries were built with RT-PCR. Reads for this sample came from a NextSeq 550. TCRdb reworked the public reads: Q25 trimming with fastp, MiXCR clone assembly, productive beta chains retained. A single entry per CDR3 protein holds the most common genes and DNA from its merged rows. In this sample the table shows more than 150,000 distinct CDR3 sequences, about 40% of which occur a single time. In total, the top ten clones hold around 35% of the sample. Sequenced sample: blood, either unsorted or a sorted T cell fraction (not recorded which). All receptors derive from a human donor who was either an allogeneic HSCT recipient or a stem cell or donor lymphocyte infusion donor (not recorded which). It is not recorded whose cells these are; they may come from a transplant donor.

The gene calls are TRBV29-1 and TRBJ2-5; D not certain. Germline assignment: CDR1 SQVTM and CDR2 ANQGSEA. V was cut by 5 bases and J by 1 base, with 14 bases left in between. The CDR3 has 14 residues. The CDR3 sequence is CSVPGRDSQETQYF. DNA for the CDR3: TGCAGCGTTCCCGGGCGAGATTCCCAAGAGACCCAGTACTTC.

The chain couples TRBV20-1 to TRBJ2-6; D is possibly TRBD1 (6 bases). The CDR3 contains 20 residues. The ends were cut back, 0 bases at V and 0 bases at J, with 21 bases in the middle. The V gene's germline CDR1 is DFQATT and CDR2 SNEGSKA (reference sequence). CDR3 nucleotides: TGCAGTGCTAGAGATAGATTCCCGGGACAACTAGACTCTGGGGCCAACGTCCTGACTTTC. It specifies CSARDRFPGQLDSGANVLTF.

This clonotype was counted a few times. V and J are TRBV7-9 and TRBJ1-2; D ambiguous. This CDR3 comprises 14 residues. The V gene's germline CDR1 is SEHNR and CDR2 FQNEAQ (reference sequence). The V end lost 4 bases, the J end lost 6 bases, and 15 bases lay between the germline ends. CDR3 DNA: TGTGCCAGCAGCTCACCCCGGGTCTCGGATGGCTACACCTTC. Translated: CASSSPRVSDGYTF.

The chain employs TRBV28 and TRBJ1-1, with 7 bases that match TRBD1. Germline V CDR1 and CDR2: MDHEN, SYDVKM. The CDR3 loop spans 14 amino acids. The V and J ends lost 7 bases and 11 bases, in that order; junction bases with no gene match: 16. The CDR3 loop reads CASTPTQTGRSAFF. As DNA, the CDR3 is TGTGCCAGCACCCCCACCCAGACAGGGCGCAGTGCTTTCTTT.

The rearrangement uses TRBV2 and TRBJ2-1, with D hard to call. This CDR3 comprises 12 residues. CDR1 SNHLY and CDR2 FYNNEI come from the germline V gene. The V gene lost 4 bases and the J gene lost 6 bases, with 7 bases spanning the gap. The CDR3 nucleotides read TGTGCCAGCAGTGGGACGGTCAATGAGCAGTTCTTC. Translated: CASSGTVNEQFF.

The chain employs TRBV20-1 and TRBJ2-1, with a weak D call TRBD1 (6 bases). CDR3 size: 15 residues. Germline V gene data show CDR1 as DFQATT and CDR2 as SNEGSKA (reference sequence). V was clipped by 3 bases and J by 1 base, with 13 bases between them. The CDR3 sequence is CSASQTTGSYNEQFF. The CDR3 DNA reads TGCAGTGCTAGTCAGACTACAGGGTCCTACAATGAGCAGTTCTTC.

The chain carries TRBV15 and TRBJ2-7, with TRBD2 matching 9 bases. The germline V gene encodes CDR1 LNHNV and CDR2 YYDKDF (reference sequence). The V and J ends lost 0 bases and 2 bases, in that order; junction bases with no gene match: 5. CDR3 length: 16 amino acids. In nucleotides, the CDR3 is TGTGCCACCAGCAGAGATCGGCTAGCGGGAACCTACGAGCAGTACTTC. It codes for CATSRDRLAGTYEQYF.

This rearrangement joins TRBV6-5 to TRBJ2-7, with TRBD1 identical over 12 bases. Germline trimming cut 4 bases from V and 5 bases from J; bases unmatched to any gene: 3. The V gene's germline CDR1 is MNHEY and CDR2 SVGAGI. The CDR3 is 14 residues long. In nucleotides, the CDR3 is TGTGCCAGCAGTTCCGGGACAGGGGGCGACGAGCAGTACTTC. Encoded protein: CASSSGTGGDEQYF.

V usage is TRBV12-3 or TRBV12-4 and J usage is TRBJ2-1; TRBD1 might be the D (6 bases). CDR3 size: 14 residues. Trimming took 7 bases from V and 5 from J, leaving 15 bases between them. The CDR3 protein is CASTPRTENNEQFF. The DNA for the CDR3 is TGTGCCAGCACCCCAAGGACAGAAAACAATGAGCAGTTCTTC.

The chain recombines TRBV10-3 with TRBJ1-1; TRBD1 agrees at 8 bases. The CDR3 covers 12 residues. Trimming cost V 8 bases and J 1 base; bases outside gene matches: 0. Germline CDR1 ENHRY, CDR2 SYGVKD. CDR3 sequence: CAIGTGNTEAFF. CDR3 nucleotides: TGTGCCATCGGGACAGGGAACACTGAAGCTTTCTTT.

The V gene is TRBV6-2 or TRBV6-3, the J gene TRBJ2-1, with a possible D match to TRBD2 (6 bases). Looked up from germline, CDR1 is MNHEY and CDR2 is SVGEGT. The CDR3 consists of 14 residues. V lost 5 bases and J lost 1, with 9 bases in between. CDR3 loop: CASSQTSSYNEQFF. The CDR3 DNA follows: TGTGCCAGCAGTCAGACTAGTTCCTACAATGAGCAGTTCTTC.

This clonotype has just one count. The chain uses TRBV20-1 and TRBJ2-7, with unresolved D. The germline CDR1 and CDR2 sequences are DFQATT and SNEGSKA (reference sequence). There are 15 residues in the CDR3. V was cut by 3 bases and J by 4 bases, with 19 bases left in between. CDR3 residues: CSARERWGTQYEQYF. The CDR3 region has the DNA TGCAGTGCTAGGGAAAGGTGGGGAACCCAATACGAGCAGTACTTC.

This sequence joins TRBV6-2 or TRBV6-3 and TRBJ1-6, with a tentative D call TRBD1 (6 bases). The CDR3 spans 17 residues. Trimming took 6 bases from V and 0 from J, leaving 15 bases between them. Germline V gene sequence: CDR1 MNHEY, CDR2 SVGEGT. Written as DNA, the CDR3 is TGTGCCAGCAGGCTTCGGGACACGAGCTCCTATAATTCACCCCTCCACTTT. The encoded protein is CASRLRDTSSYNSPLHF.

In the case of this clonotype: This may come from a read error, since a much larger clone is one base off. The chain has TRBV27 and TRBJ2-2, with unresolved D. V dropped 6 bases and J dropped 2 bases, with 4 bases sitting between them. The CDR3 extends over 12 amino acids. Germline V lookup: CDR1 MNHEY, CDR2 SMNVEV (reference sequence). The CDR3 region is CASSHNTGELFF. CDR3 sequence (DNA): TGTGCCAGCAGCCATAACACCGGGGAGCTGTTTTTT.

DNA for the CDR3: TGTGCCAGCTCACCGACTTCTGAATACAATGAGCAGTTCTTC. This encodes CASSPTSEYNEQFF. The chain joins TRBV18 to TRBJ2-1; D is uncertain. Trimming took 3 bases from V and 4 from J, leaving 10 bases between them. CDR1 and CDR2 (germline): KGHSH, LQKENI. CDR3 length: 14 residues.

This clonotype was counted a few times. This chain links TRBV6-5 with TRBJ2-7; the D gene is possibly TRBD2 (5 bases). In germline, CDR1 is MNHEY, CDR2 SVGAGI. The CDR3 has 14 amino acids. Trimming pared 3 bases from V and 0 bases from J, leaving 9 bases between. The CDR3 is CASSYKRNSYEQYF. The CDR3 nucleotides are TGTGCCAGCAGTTATAAGCGGAACTCCTACGAGCAGTACTTC.

The CDR3 spells CASSWGTGGTGELFF. DNA of the CDR3: TGTGCCAGCAGCTGGGGGACAGGGGGCACCGGGGAGCTGTTTTTT. The chain is built from TRBV7-3 and TRBJ2-2, with 11 bases aligning to TRBD1. The CDR3 runs 15 residues. Unmatched junction bases numbered 2, after V lost 4 bases and J lost 4 bases. CDR1 SGHTA and CDR2 FQGTGA come from the germline V gene. Filled out from reference TRBV7-3 and TRBJ2-2, the complete variable domain reads GAGVSQTPSNKVTEKGKYVELRCDPISGHTALYWYRQSLGQGPEFLIYFQGTGAADDSGLPNDRFFAVRPEGSVSTLKIQRTERGDSAVYLCASSWGTGGTGELFFGEGSRLTVL.

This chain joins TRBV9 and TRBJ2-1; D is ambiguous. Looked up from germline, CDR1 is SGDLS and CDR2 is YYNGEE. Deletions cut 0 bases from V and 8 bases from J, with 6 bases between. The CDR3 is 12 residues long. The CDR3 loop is CASSVAPHEQFF. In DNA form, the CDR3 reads TGTGCCAGCAGCGTAGCTCCCCATGAGCAGTTCTTC.

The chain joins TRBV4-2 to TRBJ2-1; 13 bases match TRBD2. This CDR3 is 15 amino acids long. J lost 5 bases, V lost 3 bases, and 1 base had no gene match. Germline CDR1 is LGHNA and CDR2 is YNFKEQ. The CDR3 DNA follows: TGTGCCAGCAGCCATGGGACTAGCGGGAACAATGAGCAGTTCTTC. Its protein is CASSHGTSGNNEQFF.

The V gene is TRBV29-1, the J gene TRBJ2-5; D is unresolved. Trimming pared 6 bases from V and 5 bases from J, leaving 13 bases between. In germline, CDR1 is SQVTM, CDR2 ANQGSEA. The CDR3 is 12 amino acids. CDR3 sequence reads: CSVNDGPETQYF. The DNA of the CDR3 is TGCAGCGTCAATGACGGCCCGGAGACCCAGTACTTC.

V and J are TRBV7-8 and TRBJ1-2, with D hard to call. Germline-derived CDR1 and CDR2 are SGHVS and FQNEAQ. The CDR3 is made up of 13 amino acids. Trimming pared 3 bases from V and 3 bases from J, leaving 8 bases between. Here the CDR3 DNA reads TGTGCCAGCAGCTTGTCGGACGACTATGGCTACACCTTC. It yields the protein CASSLSDDYGYTF.

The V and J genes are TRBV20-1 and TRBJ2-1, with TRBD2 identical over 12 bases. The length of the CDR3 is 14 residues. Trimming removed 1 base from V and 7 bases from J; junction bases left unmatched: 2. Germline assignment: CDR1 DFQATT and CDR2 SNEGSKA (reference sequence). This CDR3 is CSARGGLAGNEQFF. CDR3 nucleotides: TGCAGTGCTAGAGGTGGACTAGCGGGGAATGAGCAGTTCTTC.

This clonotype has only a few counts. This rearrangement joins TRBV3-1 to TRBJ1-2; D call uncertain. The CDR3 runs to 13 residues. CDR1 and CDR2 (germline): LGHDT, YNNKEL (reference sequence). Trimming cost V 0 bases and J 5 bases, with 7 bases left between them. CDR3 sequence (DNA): TGTGCCAGCAGCCAAGACGGCATGTATGGCTACACCTTC. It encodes CASSQDGMYGYTF.

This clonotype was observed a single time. CDR3 bases: TGTGCCAGCAGCCAAGACCCGTTCTCATACGAGCAGTACTTC. Translating it yields CASSQDPFSYEQYF. V is TRBV6-2 or TRBV6-3 and J is TRBJ2-7; D is unresolved. Trimming pared 6 bases from V and 4 bases from J, leaving 16 bases between. The CDR3 runs 14 residues. Germline CDR1 is MNHEY and CDR2 is SVGEGT.

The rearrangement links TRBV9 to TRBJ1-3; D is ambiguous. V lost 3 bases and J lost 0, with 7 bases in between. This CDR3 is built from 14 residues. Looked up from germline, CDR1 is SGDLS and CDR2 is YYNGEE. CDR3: CASSGLSSGNTIYF. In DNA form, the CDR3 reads TGTGCCAGCAGCGGACTGAGCTCTGGAAACACCATATATTTT.

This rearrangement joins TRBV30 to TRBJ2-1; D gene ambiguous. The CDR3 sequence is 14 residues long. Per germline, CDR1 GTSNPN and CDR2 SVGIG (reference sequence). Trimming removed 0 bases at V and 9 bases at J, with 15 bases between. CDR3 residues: CAWSVMDGRLEQFF. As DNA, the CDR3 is TGTGCCTGGAGTGTGATGGACGGTAGGCTTGAGCAGTTCTTC.